This T cell receptor (beta chain) was sequenced during a study of shared clonotypes between healthy human individuals. Study-level background: Each donor's CD8 memory used one plate, CD8 naive two, each CD4 subset three. General study points: The represented genetic and exposure-history diversity was limited by the small number of donors. Compared with clonotypes that all four donors shared, non-shared clonotypes had lower generation probabilities.

Details on this clone: No antigen is known for it.

Naive CD4+ cells were CD45RA-selected; the remaining cells were memory. The CDR3 extends over 16 amino acids. The repertoire was sequenced with immunoSEQ multiplex PCR; TCRdb's copy has only in-frame clones and lacks some. Among 640,000 or so clones listed, around 72% were seen once. The TCR originated in a woman between 25 and 40 years old in good health. The chain is built from TRBV21-1 and TRBJ2-7; whether TRBD2, the table's D call, matches the DNA was not checked. TRBV21-1 is assigned pseudogene status. The sample taken for sequencing was memory CD4+ T cells sorted from blood. Specified subset: CD45RA-negative fraction. The DNA of the CDR3 is TGTGCCAGCAGCAAAAGGTGGAGGCCGGGCGAGGGCGAGCAGTACTTC. Encoded protein: CASSKRWRPGEGEQYF.